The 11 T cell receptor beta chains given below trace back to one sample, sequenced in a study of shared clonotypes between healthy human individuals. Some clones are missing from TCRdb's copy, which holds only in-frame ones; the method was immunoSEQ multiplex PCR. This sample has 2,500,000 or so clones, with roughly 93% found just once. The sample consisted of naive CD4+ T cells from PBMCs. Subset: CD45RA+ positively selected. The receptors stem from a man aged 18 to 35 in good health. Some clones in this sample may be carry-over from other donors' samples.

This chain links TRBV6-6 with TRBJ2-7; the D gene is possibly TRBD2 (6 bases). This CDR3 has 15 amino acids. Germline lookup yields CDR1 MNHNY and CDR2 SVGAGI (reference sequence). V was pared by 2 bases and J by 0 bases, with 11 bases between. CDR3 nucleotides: TGTGCCAGCAGTTACCCAGGGACTCGCTCCTACGAGCAGTACTTC. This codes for CASSYPGTRSYEQYF.

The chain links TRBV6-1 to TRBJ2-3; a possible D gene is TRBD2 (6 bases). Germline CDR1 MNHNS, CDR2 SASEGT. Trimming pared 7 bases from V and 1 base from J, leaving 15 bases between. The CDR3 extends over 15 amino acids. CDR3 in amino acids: CASIPPSEGTDTQYF. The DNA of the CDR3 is TGTGCCAGCATTCCCCCTAGCGAAGGCACAGATACGCAGTATTTT.

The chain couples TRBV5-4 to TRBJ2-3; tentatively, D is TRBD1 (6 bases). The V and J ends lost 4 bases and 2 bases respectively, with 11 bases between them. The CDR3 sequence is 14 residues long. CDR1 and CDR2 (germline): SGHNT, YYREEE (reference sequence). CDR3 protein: CASSTRTDTDTQYF. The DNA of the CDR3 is TGTGCCAGCAGCACCCGGACAGACACAGATACGCAGTATTTT.

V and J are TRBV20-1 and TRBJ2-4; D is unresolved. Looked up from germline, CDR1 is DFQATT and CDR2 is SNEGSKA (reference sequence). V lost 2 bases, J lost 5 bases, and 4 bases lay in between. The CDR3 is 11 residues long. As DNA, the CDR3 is TGCAGTGCTAGAAGCCAAAACATTCAGTACTTC. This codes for CSARSQNIQYF.

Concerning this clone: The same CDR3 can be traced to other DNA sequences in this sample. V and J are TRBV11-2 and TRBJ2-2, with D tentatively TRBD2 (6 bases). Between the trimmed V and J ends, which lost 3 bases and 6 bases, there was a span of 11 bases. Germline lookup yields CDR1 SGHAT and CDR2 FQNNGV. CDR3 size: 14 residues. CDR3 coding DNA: TGTGCCAGCAGCTTGGCGGGAAGGGCCGGGGAGCTGTTTTTT. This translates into CASSLAGRAGELFF.

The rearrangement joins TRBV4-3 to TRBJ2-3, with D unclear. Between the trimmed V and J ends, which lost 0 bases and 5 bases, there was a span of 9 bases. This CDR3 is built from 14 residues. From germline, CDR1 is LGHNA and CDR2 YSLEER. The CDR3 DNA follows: TGCGCCAGCAGCCAAGATACCACCCAAGATACGCAGTATTTT. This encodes CASSQDTTQDTQYF.

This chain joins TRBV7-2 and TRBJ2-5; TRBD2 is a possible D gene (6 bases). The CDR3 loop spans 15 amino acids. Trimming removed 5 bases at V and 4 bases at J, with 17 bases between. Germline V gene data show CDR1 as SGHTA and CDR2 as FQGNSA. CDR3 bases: TGTGCCAGCAGCCAAAGGCTCGGGACTCCAGAGACCCAGTACTTC. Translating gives CASSQRLGTPETQYF.

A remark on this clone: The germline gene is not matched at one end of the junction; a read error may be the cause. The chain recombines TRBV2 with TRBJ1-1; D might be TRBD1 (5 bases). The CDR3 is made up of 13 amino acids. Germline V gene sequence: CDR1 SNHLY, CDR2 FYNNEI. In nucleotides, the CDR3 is TGTGCCAGCAGCGAAGGACACAACACTGAAGCTTTCTTT. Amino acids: CASSEGHNTEAFF.

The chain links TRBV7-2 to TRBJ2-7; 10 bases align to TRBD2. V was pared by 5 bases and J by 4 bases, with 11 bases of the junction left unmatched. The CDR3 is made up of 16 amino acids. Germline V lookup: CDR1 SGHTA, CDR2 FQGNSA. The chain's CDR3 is CASSPKIAGGSYEQYF. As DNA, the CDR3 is TGTGCCAGCAGCCCAAAAATAGCGGGAGGCTCATACGAGCAGTACTTC.

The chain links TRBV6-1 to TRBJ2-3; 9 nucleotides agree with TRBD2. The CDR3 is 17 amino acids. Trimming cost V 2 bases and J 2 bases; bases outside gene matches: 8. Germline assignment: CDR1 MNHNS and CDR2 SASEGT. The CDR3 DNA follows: TGTGCCAGCAGTGAATCGACTAGCGGACGCTTCACAGATACGCAGTATTTT. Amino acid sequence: CASSESTSGRFTDTQYF.

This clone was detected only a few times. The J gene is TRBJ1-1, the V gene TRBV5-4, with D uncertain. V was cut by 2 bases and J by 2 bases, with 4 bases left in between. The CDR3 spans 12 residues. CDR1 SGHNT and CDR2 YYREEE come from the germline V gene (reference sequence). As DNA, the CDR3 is TGTGCCAGCAGCTTAGATAACACTGAAGCTTTCTTT. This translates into CASSLDNTEAFF.